The 22 T cell receptor beta chains below all came from one sample that was sequenced in a study of PD-1 blockade in classical Hodgkin lymphoma. Data came from immunoSEQ multiplex PCR; TCRdb stores just in-frame clones and leaves some out. The sample consists of around 36,000 clones, about nine tenths of them appearing once. Every patient had relapsed following autologous stem cell transplantation, and cohorts differed in brentuximab vedotin exposure. Sequenced material: peripheral blood mononuclear cells (PBMCs), taken at baseline. The receptors were sampled from a human donor with classical Hodgkin lymphoma.

This chain links TRBV9 with TRBJ2-2; possible D gene TRBD1, 5 bases. The V gene's germline CDR1 is SGDLS and CDR2 YYNGEE. The CDR3 length is 13 residues. Trimming cost V 7 bases and J 2 bases, with 9 bases left between them. CDR3 in amino acids: CASGRGNTGELFF. The CDR3 DNA sequence: TGTGCCAGCGGTAGGGGAAACACCGGGGAGCTGTTTTTT. Based on the CDR3 plus reference TRBV9 and TRBJ2-2, the full variable domain is DSGVTQTPKHLITATGQRVTLRCSPRSGDLSVYWYQQSLDQGLQFLIQYYNGEERAKGNILERFSAQQFPDLHSELNLSSLELGDSALYFCASGRGNTGELFFGEGSRLTVL.

The V call is TRBV19, the J call TRBJ2-5, with 7 bases fitting TRBD1. J lost 4 bases, V lost 7 bases, and 9 bases had no gene match. The CDR3 totals 14 residues. CDR1 and CDR2 (germline): LNHDA, SQIVND (reference sequence). Here the CDR3 DNA reads TGTGCCAGTACTCCGGGACAGACTATAGAGACCCAGTACTTC. Encoded protein: CASTPGQTIETQYF.

The chain couples TRBV6-5 to TRBJ2-2, with 9 bases matching TRBD2. CDR1 is MNHEY, CDR2 SVGAGI, per germline. This CDR3 comprises 15 residues. Trimming cost V 6 bases and J 2 bases; bases outside gene matches: 4. The CDR3 coding sequence is TGTGCCAGCAGATTAGCGGGGGCCAACACCGGGGAGCTGTTTTTT. Encoded protein: CASRLAGANTGELFF.

This chain connects TRBV5-1 to TRBJ1-3; no firm D call. Germline CDR1 and CDR2: SGHRS and YFSETQ. V lost 3 bases and J 7 bases, leaving 14 bases between the germline ends. The CDR3 runs 14 residues. The CDR3 DNA reads TGCGCCAGCAGCTCCTCCGGCCTTGGCAACACCATATATTTT. Protein sequence: CASSSSGLGNTIYF.

V usage is TRBV28 and J usage is TRBJ2-1; a weak D match, TRBD2 (6 bases). CDR3 length: 16 amino acids. The V gene's germline CDR1 is MDHEN and CDR2 SYDVKM. V was pared by 5 bases and J by 2 bases, with 16 bases between. In nucleotides, the CDR3 is TGTGCCAGCAGTCTCCCCGGGGGAGCCCCCTACAATGAGCAGTTCTTC. Translating gives CASSLPGGAPYNEQFF.

This chain uses TRBV4-3 with TRBJ2-3; TRBD2 matches 13 bases. After removal of 2 bases from V and 2 bases from J, the junction contained 4 bases not matched to a gene. The CDR3 runs to 17 residues. From germline, CDR1 is LGHNA and CDR2 YSLEER. DNA for the CDR3: TGCGCCAGCAGCCAATCGGGACTAGCGGGATTCACAGATACGCAGTATTTT. It yields the protein CASSQSGLAGFTDTQYF.

The V and J genes are TRBV10-3 and TRBJ2-5; D is tentatively TRBD1 or TRBD2 (5 bases each). Trimming pared 8 bases from V and 4 bases from J, leaving 17 bases between. The germline V gene has CDR1 ENHRY and CDR2 SYGVKD. This CDR3 comprises 14 residues. The CDR3 region is CAIQGTGTVETQYF. The CDR3, as DNA: TGTGCCATCCAAGGGACCGGGACGGTAGAGACCCAGTACTTC.

The chain joins TRBV7-7 to TRBJ2-1; 8 nucleotides match TRBD2. This CDR3 has 16 residues. Losses at the gene ends were 1 base for V and 0 bases for J; bases not matched to a gene: 2. Germline loops: CDR1 SSHAT, CDR2 FNYEAQ (reference sequence). DNA for the CDR3: TGTGCCAGCAGCTTAGGTCTAGCGGGCTCCTACAATGAGCAGTTCTTC. Translated: CASSLGLAGSYNEQFF.

The V and J genes are TRBV5-1 and TRBJ2-7; 7 nucleotides agree with TRBD1. The CDR3 sequence is 14 residues long. With V trimmed by 1 base and J by 3 bases, 4 bases remained unmatched. Per germline, CDR1 SGHRS and CDR2 YFSETQ. CDR3 region: CASSLTGDRYEQYF. CDR3 nucleotides: TGCGCCAGCAGCTTGACAGGGGACCGCTACGAGCAGTACTTC.

The gene calls are TRBV5-4 and TRBJ2-5, with 11 positions matching TRBD2. Germline V gene lookup returns CDR1 SGHNT and CDR2 YYREEE (reference sequence). The CDR3 length is 15 residues. The V gene end was trimmed by 2 bases and the J gene end by 6 bases; junction bases not matched to a gene: 6. CDR3 nucleotide sequence: TGTGCCAGCAGCTTTAGCGGGAGGGCCGGAAAGACCCAGTACTTC. Its translation: CASSFSGRAGKTQYF.

The V call is TRBV4-2, the J call TRBJ2-6; tentatively, D is TRBD2 (5 bases). This CDR3 has 19 amino acids. Germline lookup yields CDR1 LGHNA and CDR2 YNFKEQ. The V gene lost 0 bases and the J gene lost 0 bases, with 15 bases spanning the gap. The CDR3 nucleotides read TGTGCCAGCAGCCAAGATAATCCAGCGGCCGGCTCTGGGGCCAACGTCCTGACTTTC. Translation gives CASSQDNPAAGSGANVLTF.

CDR3 residues: CASSKRLSNEKLFF. For the CDR3, the DNA is TGTGCCAGCAGTAAGCGGTTAAGTAATGAAAAACTGTTTTTT. V usage is TRBV2 and J usage is TRBJ1-4; D call uncertain. Trimming took 5 bases from V and 4 from J, leaving 11 bases between them. Per germline, CDR1 SNHLY and CDR2 FYNNEI. There are 14 residues in the CDR3.

The genes are TRBV18 and TRBJ2-5; D not resolved. CDR1 and CDR2 (germline): KGHSH, LQKENI. Trimming removed 3 bases from V and 2 bases from J, with 7 bases in between. The CDR3 sequence is 13 residues long. The CDR3 DNA is TGTGCCAGCTCACCCGCCAGACAAGAGACCCAGTACTTC. It encodes CASSPARQETQYF.

CDR3 sequence (DNA): TGTGCCAGCAGCTTGGCTGGCGGGAGCGTTGGTAATGAGCAGTTCTTC. Residues: CASSLAGGSVGNEQFF. The chain combines TRBV5-4 with TRBJ2-1; the match to TRBD2 covers 7 bases. V trimming: 0 bases; J trimming: 7 bases; junction bases outside the gene matches: 10. Looked up from germline, CDR1 is SGHNT and CDR2 is YYREEE (reference sequence). There are 16 residues in the CDR3.

This chain joins TRBV6-6 and TRBJ1-1; no definite D call. Trimming removed 0 bases from V and 1 base from J, with 9 bases in between. Germline V lookup: CDR1 MNHNY, CDR2 SVGAGI (reference sequence). The CDR3 has 15 residues. The CDR3 region has the DNA TGTGCCAGCAGTTACTCGTGGGCGCAGAACACTGAAGCTTTCTTT. The encoded protein is CASSYSWAQNTEAFF.

The chain employs TRBV7-2 and TRBJ2-3; TRBD2 aligns across 7 bases. V was clipped by 1 base and J by 4 bases; unmatched bases: 2. The CDR3 covers 14 residues. Germline CDR1 reads SGHTA; CDR2 reads FQGNSA. The CDR3, as DNA: TGTGCCAGCAGCTTAGTACGGGGGGCAGATACGCAGTATTTT. Translating it yields CASSLVRGADTQYF.

The chain has TRBV6-6 and TRBJ1-1; D is perhaps TRBD1 (5 bases). The germline V gene has CDR1 MNHNY and CDR2 SVGAGI (reference sequence). This CDR3 is 14 amino acids long. V lost 4 bases and J 0 bases, leaving 9 bases between the germline ends. The CDR3 protein is CASSWGRMNTEAFF. The DNA of the CDR3 is TGTGCCAGCAGTTGGGGCAGGATGAACACTGAAGCTTTCTTT.

The chain combines TRBV5-6 with TRBJ2-3, with D maybe TRBD1 (5 bases). Trimming took off 3 bases at V and 6 bases at J, with 8 bases between the two ends. CDR3 size: 12 residues. Germline lookup yields CDR1 SGHDT and CDR2 YYEEEE. The CDR3 sequence is CASSSDSDTQYF. CDR3 in DNA: TGTGCCAGCAGCTCCGACAGTGATACGCAGTATTTT.

The J gene is TRBJ1-6, the V gene TRBV30; possibly TRBD1 for D (5 bases). V gave up 5 bases and J gave up 7 bases, with 12 bases separating them. The CDR3 is made up of 13 amino acids. Germline-derived CDR1 and CDR2 are GTSNPN and SVGIG (reference sequence). CDR3 sequence (DNA): TGTGCCTGGCGGCTCAGGGAAAATTCACCCCTCCACTTT. Translated: CAWRLRENSPLHF. The whole variable domain, remainder taken from reference TRBV30 and TRBJ1-6, is SQTIHQWPATLVQPVGSPLSLECTVEGTSNPNLYWYRQAAGRGLQLLFYSVGIGQISSEVPQNLSASRPQDRQFILSSKKLLLSDSGFYLCAWRLRENSPLHFGNGTRLTVT.

J is TRBJ1-2 and V is TRBV18; D might be TRBD1 (6 bases). The V and J ends lost 2 bases and 4 bases respectively, with 11 bases between them. Germline-derived CDR1 and CDR2 are KGHSH and LQKENI. The CDR3 loop spans 14 amino acids. Written as DNA, the CDR3 is TGTGCCAGCTCACCAGCTGGACAGAGCTATGGCTACACCTTC. Protein sequence: CASSPAGQSYGYTF. Full variable domain (outside the CDR3, taken from reference TRBV18 and TRBJ1-2): NAGVMQNPRHLVRRRGQEARLRCSPMKGHSHVYWYRQLPEEGLKFMVYLQKENIIDESGMPKERFSAEFPKEGPSILRIQQVVRGDSAAYFCASSPAGQSYGYTFGSGTRLTVV.

The V and J genes are TRBV15 and TRBJ2-5, with 7 bases identical to TRBD1. The CDR3 is made up of 15 amino acids. Trimming cost V 5 bases and J 4 bases; bases outside gene matches: 10. CDR1 and CDR2 (germline): LNHNV, YYDKDF (reference sequence). The DNA of the CDR3 is TGTGCCACCAGCCGCCAAGACAGGGACGGAGAGACCCAGTACTTC. This sequence encodes CATSRQDRDGETQYF.

The chain employs TRBV6-5 and TRBJ2-7, with D unresolved. The CDR3 covers 16 residues. Germline V gene sequence: CDR1 MNHEY, CDR2 SVGAGI. With 2 bases removed from V and 1 base from J, the gap between germline ends came to 15 bases. The CDR3 DNA sequence: TGTGCCAGCAGTTACGCCCTAGAGGATCTTTCCTACGAGCAGTACTTC. It codes for CASSYALEDLSYEQYF.